These 8 T cell receptor beta chains were sequenced from one sample in a study of blood T cell repertoires in COVID-19. The method was immunoSEQ multiplex PCR; TCRdb's version includes in-frame clones alone and lacks a portion of them. This table holds 150,000 to 200,000 clones, roughly four fifths found once. Specimen: peripheral blood. The receptors here all came from a woman aged 70-85 years with COVID-19, enrolled during active disease.

The gene calls are TRBV5-1 and TRBJ2-3; 9 bases align to TRBD1. CDR1 is SGHRS and CDR2 is YFSETQ in the germline V gene. There are 15 residues in the CDR3. With V trimmed by 3 bases and J by 6 bases, 8 bases remained unmatched. The CDR3 loop is CASSWTGAQGDTQYF. For the CDR3, the DNA is TGCGCCAGCAGCTGGACAGGGGCACAAGGGGATACGCAGTATTTT.

In the case of this clone: An end of the junction differs from the germline gene, which may be a read error. The V call is TRBV19, the J call TRBJ1-1; the match to TRBD1 covers 9 bases. The CDR3 sequence is 14 residues long. The germline CDR1 and CDR2 sequences are LNHDA and SQIVND (reference sequence). The CDR3, as DNA: TGTGCCGGTAGTGTATACAGGGGGCTAGAGGAAGCTTTCTTT. Protein product: CAGSVYRGLEEAFF. Filled out from reference TRBV19 and TRBJ1-1, the complete variable domain reads DGGITQSPKYLFRKEGQNVTLSCEQNLNHDAMYWYRQDPGQGLRLIYYSQIVNDFQKGDIAEGYSVSREKKESFPLTVTSAQKNPTAFYLCAGSVYRGLEEAFFGQGTRLTVV.

V usage is TRBV18 and J usage is TRBJ2-5; D remains ambiguous. Looked up from germline, CDR1 is KGHSH and CDR2 is LQKENI. The ends were cut back, 1 base at V and 2 bases at J, with 8 bases in the middle. This CDR3 comprises 14 residues. CDR3 DNA: TGTGCCAGCTCACCACTAAACAGTCAAGAGACCCAGTACTTC. This gives the protein CASSPLNSQETQYF.

This chain links TRBV24-1 with TRBJ2-2; 10 bases map to TRBD2. The length of the CDR3 is 14 residues. V trimming: 5 bases; J trimming: 8 bases; junction bases outside the gene matches: 4. The germline V gene encodes CDR1 KGHDR and CDR2 SFDVKD. CDR3 coding DNA: TGTGCCACCAGTGCGGCTAGCGGGGGAGGGGAGCTGTTTTTT. Translating gives CATSAASGGGELFF.

Only a few counts were recorded for this clone. The chain couples TRBV30 to TRBJ2-6; no clear D. The CDR3 consists of 15 residues. Trimming stripped 4 bases from V and 3 bases from J, with 13 bases between. Germline CDR1 and CDR2: GTSNPN and SVGIG (reference sequence). DNA of the CDR3: TGTGCCTGGACCGCCAACACCTTTGGGGCCAACGTCCTGACTTTC. Its protein is CAWTANTFGANVLTF.

The chain carries TRBV20-1 and TRBJ1-1; no reliable D call. Germline lookup yields CDR1 DFQATT and CDR2 SNEGSKA (reference sequence). V was pared by 2 bases and J by 5 bases, with 6 bases between. The CDR3 contains 11 residues. The CDR3 protein is CSARLRTEAFF. CDR3 sequence (DNA): TGCAGTGCTAGATTACGGACTGAAGCTTTCTTT.

The rearrangement links TRBV2 to TRBJ2-6; D is ambiguous. The ends were cut back, 5 bases at V and 6 bases at J, with 5 bases in the middle. The V gene's germline CDR1 is SNHLY and CDR2 FYNNEI. The CDR3 loop spans 12 amino acids. The CDR3 sequence: CASSLEANVLTF. The CDR3 coding sequence is TGTGCCAGCAGTCTAGAGGCCAACGTCCTGACTTTC.

V is TRBV5-1 and J is TRBJ2-3; 15 nucleotides match TRBD2. Trimming took 4 bases from V and 0 from J; bases not matched to a gene: 6. The length of the CDR3 is 18 residues. Per the germline V gene, CDR1 is SGHRS and CDR2 is YFSETQ. The CDR3 is CASSRRTSGRASTDTQYF. DNA for the CDR3: TGCGCCAGCAGCCGGCGGACTAGCGGGAGGGCTAGCACAGATACGCAGTATTTT.